This TCR beta chain is from a study of sequential checkpoint blockade in melanoma. Study overall: Each arm's sequence ended with maintenance nivolumab.

Method: immunoSEQ multiplex PCR; TCRdb's copy keeps in-frame clones and lacks some. The top ten clones hold over 15% of a sample with tens of thousands of clones, 55% to 70% of them seen once. Germline V gene lookup returns CDR1 MDHEN and CDR2 SYDVKM. Trimming took 7 bases from V and 8 from J, leaving 17 bases between them. CDR3 size: 13 residues. Treatment described: randomized to nivolumab then ipilimumab (arm A) or the reverse (arm B). Patients had received no earlier DNA-damaging chemotherapy. The chain uses TRBV28 and TRBJ1-2, with unresolved D. The specimen comprised CD8+ T cells sorted from blood (inferred from file names), sampled from a patient given nivolumab and ipilimumab in sequence. The receptor was derived from a human donor with melanoma. CDR3 loop: CASNFRRVEGYTF. CDR3 coding DNA: TGTGCCAGCAACTTCAGGCGGGTGGAGGGCTACACCTTC.